This T cell receptor beta chain was recorded in a study of blood T cell repertoires in COVID-19. V lost 5 bases to trimming and J lost 2 bases; unmatched junction nucleotides: 3. The CDR3 is 13 residues long. In germline, CDR1 is MGHRA, CDR2 YSYEKL. Produced via immunoSEQ multiplex PCR; TCRdb's table is partial and in-frame only. The table records 130,000 to 150,000 clones, under 90% of them present only once. The TCR originated in a man aged 65 to 85 who had recovered from COVID-19. The rearrangement uses TRBV4-1 and TRBJ2-7; TRBD1 matches at 7 bases. The material sequenced was peripheral blood. CDR3 sequence (DNA): TGCGCCAGCAGCAGAGGGACAGCCTACGAGCAGTACTTC. This encodes CASSRGTAYEQYF.